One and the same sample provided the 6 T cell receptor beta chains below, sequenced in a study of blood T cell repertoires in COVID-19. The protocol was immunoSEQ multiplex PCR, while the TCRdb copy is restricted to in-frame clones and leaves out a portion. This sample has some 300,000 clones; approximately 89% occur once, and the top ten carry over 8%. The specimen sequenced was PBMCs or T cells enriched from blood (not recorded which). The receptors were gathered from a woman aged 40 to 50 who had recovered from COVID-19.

In DNA form, the CDR3 reads TGTGCCAGCAGCCCAAACAGGGTAGGCGAGCAGTACTTC. Its protein is CASSPNRVGEQYF. The chain has TRBV4-2 and TRBJ2-7; D may be TRBD1 (6 bases). This CDR3 has 13 amino acids. Germline V gives CDR1 LGHNA, CDR2 YNFKEQ. Trimming removed 4 bases at V and 6 bases at J, with 13 bases between.

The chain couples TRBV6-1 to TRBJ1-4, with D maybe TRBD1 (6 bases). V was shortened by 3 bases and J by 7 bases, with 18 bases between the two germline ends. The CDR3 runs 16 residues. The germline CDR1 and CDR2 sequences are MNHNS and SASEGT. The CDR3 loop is CASSDGAPEGGEKLFF. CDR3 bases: TGTGCCAGCAGTGACGGGGCTCCCGAAGGGGGTGAAAAACTGTTTTTT.

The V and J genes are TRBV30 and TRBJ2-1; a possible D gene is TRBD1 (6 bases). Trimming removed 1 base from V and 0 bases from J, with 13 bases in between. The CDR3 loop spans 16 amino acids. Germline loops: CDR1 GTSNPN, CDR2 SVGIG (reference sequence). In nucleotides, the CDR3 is TGTGCCTGGAGTGGCAGGGGCCGCACCTCCTACAATGAGCAGTTCTTC. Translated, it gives CAWSGRGRTSYNEQFF.

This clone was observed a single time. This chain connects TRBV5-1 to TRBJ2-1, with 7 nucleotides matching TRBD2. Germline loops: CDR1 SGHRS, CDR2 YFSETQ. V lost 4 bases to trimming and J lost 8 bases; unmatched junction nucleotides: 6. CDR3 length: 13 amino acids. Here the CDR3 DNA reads TGCGCCAGCAGCCCCGGGGGGATGGATGAGCAGTTCTTC. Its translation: CASSPGGMDEQFF.

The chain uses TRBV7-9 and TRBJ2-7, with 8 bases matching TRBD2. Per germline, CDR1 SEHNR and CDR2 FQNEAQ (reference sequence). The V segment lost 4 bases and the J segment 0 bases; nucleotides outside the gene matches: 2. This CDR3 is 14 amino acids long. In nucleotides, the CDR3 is TGTGCCAGCAGCTCCAGCGGGAGCTCCTACGAGCAGTACTTC. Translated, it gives CASSSSGSSYEQYF.

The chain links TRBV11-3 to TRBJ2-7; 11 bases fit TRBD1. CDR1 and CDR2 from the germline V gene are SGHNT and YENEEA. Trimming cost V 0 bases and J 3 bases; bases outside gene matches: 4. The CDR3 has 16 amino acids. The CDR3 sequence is CASSLDGTGGIYEQYF. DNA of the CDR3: TGTGCCAGCAGCTTAGACGGGACAGGGGGGATCTACGAGCAGTACTTC.